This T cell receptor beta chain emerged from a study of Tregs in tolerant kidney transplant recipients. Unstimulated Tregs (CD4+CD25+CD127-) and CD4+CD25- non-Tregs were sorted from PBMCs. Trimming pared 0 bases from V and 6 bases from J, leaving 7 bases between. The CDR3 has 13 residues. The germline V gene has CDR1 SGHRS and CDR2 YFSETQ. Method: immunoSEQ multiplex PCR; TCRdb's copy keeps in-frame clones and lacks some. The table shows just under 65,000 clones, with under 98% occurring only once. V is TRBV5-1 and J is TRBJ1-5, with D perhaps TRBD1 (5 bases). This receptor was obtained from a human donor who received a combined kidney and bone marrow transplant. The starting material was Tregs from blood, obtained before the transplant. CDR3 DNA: TGCGCCAGCAGCTTGGAGGGGCCTCAGCCCCAGCATTTT. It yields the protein CASSLEGPQPQHF.